Listed here are 17 T cell receptor beta chains from one sample, sequenced in a study of cytomegalovirus exposure and HLA in healthy donors. 13 Jbeta primers and 60 Vbeta primers were used for the PCR. Assay: immunoSEQ multiplex PCR; the TCRdb copy retains only in-frame clones and omits some. The sample shows roughly 150,000 clones, roughly 76% of them seen only once. Sequencing used PBMCs. These receptors originate from a male donor in good health and CMV-seronegative.

V usage is TRBV27 and J usage is TRBJ2-7; perhaps TRBD2 as D (6 bases). This CDR3 contains 13 residues. Germline-derived CDR1 and CDR2 are MNHEY and SMNVEV (reference sequence). V dropped 7 bases and J dropped 5 bases, with 15 bases sitting between them. The CDR3 region is CASMGGLLHEQYF. CDR3 nucleotides: TGTGCCAGCATGGGGGGTTTACTCCACGAGCAGTACTTC.

The chain has TRBV7-2 and TRBJ1-5, with a tentative D call TRBD1 (5 bases). The V and J ends lost 5 bases and 4 bases respectively, with 12 bases between them. CDR1 and CDR2 (germline): SGHTA, FQGNSA. The CDR3 covers 14 residues. The CDR3 DNA reads as TGTGCCAGCAGCCCCGGGGCGGGAAATCAGCCCCAGCATTTT. It specifies CASSPGAGNQPQHF.

This chain links TRBV19 with TRBJ1-3; 7 bases agree with TRBD1. Germline lookup yields CDR1 LNHDA and CDR2 SQIVND (reference sequence). V gave up 9 bases and J gave up 0 bases; unmatched junction bases: 5. The CDR3 has 14 residues. The CDR3 nucleotides are TGTGCCAGCAGGGGGTCGGACTCTGGAAACACCATATATTTT. Translated: CASRGSDSGNTIYF.

V and J are TRBV7-9 and TRBJ1-4, with D unclear. The V end lost 1 base, the J end lost 4 bases, and 7 bases lay between the germline ends. Looked up from germline, CDR1 is SEHNR and CDR2 is FQNEAQ (reference sequence). There are 14 residues in the CDR3. In DNA, the CDR3 is TGTGCCAGCAGCTTAGAGCAGGTTAATGAAAAACTGTTTTTT. Protein sequence: CASSLEQVNEKLFF.

The CDR3 nucleotides are TGTGCCAGCAGCGTTACCGGGACAGGGAAAAACATTCAGTACTTC. This codes for CASSVTGTGKNIQYF. The rearrangement joins TRBV7-2 to TRBJ2-4, with 9 positions matching TRBD1. CDR1 SGHTA and CDR2 FQGNSA come from the germline V gene. Unmatched junction bases numbered 6, after V lost 5 bases and J lost 4 bases. The CDR3 has 15 residues.

The V gene is TRBV6-6, the J gene TRBJ2-7; TRBD1 matches 7 bases. The CDR3 extends over 12 amino acids. Unmatched junction bases numbered 8, after V lost 10 bases and J lost 5 bases. Germline CDR1 MNHNY, CDR2 SVGAGI (reference sequence). CDR3 nucleotides: TGTGCCACGGTATACAGGGGCCACGAGCAGTACTTC. Its protein is CATVYRGHEQYF.

The chain carries TRBV7-9 and TRBJ2-5; TRBD2 aligns across 11 bases. Germline loops: CDR1 SEHNR, CDR2 FQNEAQ (reference sequence). The junction had 12 bases not matched to a gene; V was cut back by 5 bases and J by 1 base. This CDR3 contains 18 residues. CDR3 region: CASSPGLAGGDFQETQYF. The CDR3 DNA reads TGTGCCAGCAGCCCTGGGCTAGCGGGGGGAGACTTCCAAGAGACCCAGTACTTC.

The chain combines TRBV7-6 with TRBJ2-3; 11 bases map to TRBD2. Trimming took 5 bases from V and 1 from J; bases not matched to a gene: 8. The CDR3 is made up of 17 amino acids. Germline CDR1 and CDR2: SGHVS and FNYEAQ. The CDR3: CASSPGSLAGGTDTQYF. Here the CDR3 DNA reads TGTGCCAGCAGCCCAGGATCACTAGCGGGGGGCACAGATACGCAGTATTTT.

The rearrangement links TRBV6-4 to TRBJ1-4, with D unresolved. The V gene's germline CDR1 is MRHNA and CDR2 SNTAGT. Between the trimmed V and J ends, which lost 4 bases and 5 bases, there was a span of 8 bases. The CDR3 consists of 13 residues. The CDR3 loop is CASSAGQNEKLFF. The CDR3 DNA reads TGTGCCAGCAGTGCTGGGCAGAATGAAAAACTGTTTTTT.

The V call is TRBV29-1, the J call TRBJ1-6, with a weak D call TRBD1 (5 bases). V was trimmed by 5 bases and J by 5 bases, leaving 13 bases between them. Germline V lookup: CDR1 SQVTM, CDR2 ANQGSEA. This CDR3 is built from 14 residues. The CDR3 bases are TGCAGCGTTAAAAGGGAAGGGGATAATTCACCCCTCCACTTT. This sequence encodes CSVKREGDNSPLHF. The complete variable domain, with remaining parts taken from reference TRBV29-1 and TRBJ1-6, reads SAVISQKPSRDICQRGTSLTIQCQVDSQVTMMFWYRQQPGQSLTLIATANQGSEATYESGFVIDKFPISRPNLTFSTLTVSNMSPEDSSIYLCSVKREGDNSPLHFGNGTRLTVT.

J is TRBJ1-4 and V is TRBV29-1; the D is unclear. The germline V and J ends were trimmed by 4 bases and 0 bases, with 9 bases remaining between them. Germline CDR1 is SQVTM and CDR2 is ANQGSEA. The CDR3 runs 14 residues. CDR3 nucleotides: TGCAGCGTTGTCTTACAGTCAACTAATGAAAAACTGTTTTTT. It yields the protein CSVVLQSTNEKLFF.

The V gene is TRBV5-1, the J gene TRBJ2-1; 7 bases map to TRBD1. Germline assignment: CDR1 SGHRS and CDR2 YFSETQ. The J segment lost 9 bases and the V segment lost 3 bases, leaving 12 bases of the junction unmatched. This CDR3 has 15 residues. CDR3 bases: TGCGCCAGCAGCTGGGACCGAACCACAGGGGCTGAGCAGTTCTTC. This codes for CASSWDRTTGAEQFF. Full variable domain (rest looked up from reference TRBV5-1 and TRBJ2-1): KAGVTQTPRYLIKTRGQQVTLSCSPISGHRSVSWYQQTPGQGLQFLFEYFSETQRNKGNFPGRFSGRQFSNSRSEMNVSTLELGDSALYLCASSWDRTTGAEQFFGPGTRLTVL.

There are a few counts of this clone. The V gene is TRBV7-8, the J gene TRBJ2-2; D unresolved. Germline V gene data show CDR1 as SGHVS and CDR2 as FQNEAQ. Trimming stripped 5 bases from V and 0 bases from J, with 16 bases between. The CDR3 covers 17 residues. In DNA, the CDR3 is TGTGCCAGCAGCGGCCCGTCGAGACATTCGAACACCGGGGAGCTGTTTTTT. Protein product: CASSGPSRHSNTGELFF. Together with reference TRBV7-8 and TRBJ2-2, the CDR3 gives the full variable domain: GAGVSQSPRYKVAKRGQDVALRCDPISGHVSLFWYQQALGQGPEFLTYFQNEAQLDKSGLPSDRFFAERPEGSVSTLKIQRTQQEDSAVYLCASSGPSRHSNTGELFFGEGSRLTVL.

The chain is built from TRBV5-4 and TRBJ1-6; the D is unclear. Germline assignment: CDR1 SGHNT and CDR2 YYREEE (reference sequence). The CDR3 sequence is 16 residues long. Trimming left V 0 bases short and J 10 bases short, with 17 bases between. CDR3 DNA sequence: TGTGCCAGCAGCTTGGACGGAGGGCGATCGGGGTCACCCCTCCACTTT. This gives the protein CASSLDGGRSGSPLHF. The full variable domain, with the rest looked up from reference TRBV5-4 and TRBJ1-6, is ETGVTQSPTHLIKTRGQQVTLRCSSQSGHNTVSWYQQALGQGPQFIFQYYREEENGRGNFPPRFSGLQFPNYSSELNVNALELDDSALYLCASSLDGGRSGSPLHFGNGTRLTVT.

This clone has only a few counts. The chain recombines TRBV7-2 with TRBJ1-2, with 7 bases aligning to TRBD1. Trimming took 5 bases from V and 6 from J; bases not matched to a gene: 12. Germline values: CDR1 SGHTA, CDR2 FQGNSA. The CDR3 sequence is 15 residues long. The CDR3 DNA reads as TGTGCCAGCAGCGACAGACAGGGCTCAATTGATGGCTACACCTTC. Translating gives CASSDRQGSIDGYTF.

This chain joins TRBV18 and TRBJ1-5; 8 bases are shared with TRBD1. This CDR3 is built from 18 residues. The germline gives CDR1 KGHSH, CDR2 LQKENI. The trim removed 3 bases at V and 3 bases at J, leaving 13 bases unmatched. CDR3 residues: CASSPTLATGAVNQPQHF. The CDR3 nucleotides read TGTGCCAGCTCACCCACACTAGCGACAGGGGCTGTCAATCAGCCCCAGCATTTT.

The chain carries TRBV27 and TRBJ2-1; a possible D gene is TRBD1 (6 bases). Germline values: CDR1 MNHEY, CDR2 SMNVEV (reference sequence). V lost 2 bases and J 3 bases, leaving 8 bases between the germline ends. The CDR3 runs to 14 residues. The CDR3 is CASSLRGYYNEQFF. In DNA, the CDR3 is TGTGCCAGCAGTTTAAGGGGGTACTACAATGAGCAGTTCTTC.